Following are 8 T cell receptor beta chains from one sample sequenced in a study of immune evolution from preneoplasia to lung adenocarcinoma. TCRdb's copy holds only in-frame clones and misses some; the assay was immunoSEQ multiplex PCR. Of some 7,200 clones listed, roughly 80% are singletons. Sequences were obtained from FFPE adjacent normal lung tissue. The source of these receptors is a person between 70 and 80 years old with lung adenocarcinoma.

This chain uses TRBV28 with TRBJ1-1; 9 bases match TRBD1. Germline V gives CDR1 MDHEN, CDR2 SYDVKM. The CDR3 totals 16 residues. CDR3 coding DNA: TGTACCTCGAAAGCATCCCTGGGACAGGGGAACACTGAAGCTTTCTTT. Its protein product is CTSKASLGQGNTEAFF.

This sequence joins TRBV27 and TRBJ2-7; D may match TRBD1 or TRBD2 (5 bases each). There are 13 residues in the CDR3. Trimming cost V 4 bases and J 6 bases, with 13 bases left between them. Germline CDR1 reads MNHEY; CDR2 reads SMNVEV (reference sequence). CDR3 region: CASSSGTLSEQYF. The CDR3 region has the DNA TGTGCCAGCAGTTCTGGGACCCTGAGCGAGCAGTACTTC.

The chain joins TRBV7-9 to TRBJ2-3, with D unresolved. CDR3 size: 15 residues. V lost 1 base, J lost 6 bases, and 14 bases lay in between. The germline V gene has CDR1 SEHNR and CDR2 FQNEAQ (reference sequence). The CDR3 bases are TGTGCCAGCAGCTTAGGGGGTCCCCTGGCTGATACGCAGTATTTT. Translation: CASSLGGPLADTQYF. The full variable domain, with the rest looked up from reference TRBV7-9 and TRBJ2-3, is DTGVSQNPRHKITKRGQNVTFRCDPISEHNRLYWYRQTLGQGPEFLTYFQNEAQLEKSRLLSDRFSAERPKGSFSTLEIQRTEQGDSAMYLCASSLGGPLADTQYFGPGTRLTVL.

The chain recombines TRBV6-1 with TRBJ1-5, with D perhaps matching TRBD1 (5 bases). V was shortened by 3 bases and J by 5 bases, with 14 bases between the two germline ends. CDR3 length equals 15 residues. Germline V gene data show CDR1 as MNHNS and CDR2 as SASEGT. CDR3 coding DNA: TGTGCCAGCAGTGAGAGCCAGGGCACACATCAGCCCCAGCATTTT. Translated: CASSESQGTHQPQHF.

V and J are TRBV19 and TRBJ2-7; no reliable D call. This CDR3 region has 13 residues. Germline CDR1 and CDR2: LNHDA and SQIVND (reference sequence). The V end was cut by 0 bases, the J end by 4 bases, with 7 bases between. CDR3 nucleotides: TGTGCCAGTAGTATAGATTACGGATACGAGCAGTACTTC. Translating gives CASSIDYGYEQYF.

This clone was counted once. The gene calls are TRBV6-1 and TRBJ1-4; 9 nucleotides line up with TRBD1. V dropped 5 bases and J dropped 7; count of bases not matched to a gene: 8. CDR3 length: 15 amino acids. Germline V CDR1 and CDR2: MNHNS, SASEGT. CDR3 loop: CASSPQGALPEKLFF. The CDR3 nucleotides read TGTGCCAGCAGTCCACAGGGGGCGCTTCCTGAAAAACTGTTTTTT.

Comment on this clone: Within the sample, other DNA sequences also encode this same CDR3. The CDR3 sequence: CASSQDSRRGVNETQYF. As DNA, the CDR3 is TGTGCCAGCAGCCAAGATAGCAGGCGAGGGGTAAATGAGACCCAGTACTTC. V and J are TRBV4-2 and TRBJ2-5; D could derive from TRBD1 or TRBD2 (5 bases each). The CDR3 length is 17 residues. V lost 0 bases to trimming and J lost 5 bases, with 19 bases between them. Germline CDR1 is LGHNA and CDR2 is YNFKEQ.

The chain uses TRBV5-6 and TRBJ2-5; the D gene is possibly TRBD1 (5 bases). There are 14 residues in the CDR3. The V end lost 4 bases, the J end lost 4 bases, and 14 bases lay between the germline ends. Germline CDR1 SGHDT, CDR2 YYEEEE. CDR3 residues: CASSKAGPGETQYF. The CDR3 nucleotides are TGTGCCAGCAGCAAAGCAGGGCCGGGAGAGACCCAGTACTTC.